The rows below give T cell receptor beta chains drawn from one sample of a study of CD8 T cells in ankylosing spondylitis. TCRdb called the 5' RACE reads again in MiXCR, with one record for every CDR3 protein. The repertoire holds about 540,000 distinct CDR3 sequences, 12% seen once, with approximately 7% in the top ten. Sequencing was carried out using blood, either unsorted or a sorted T cell fraction (not recorded which). The receptors derive from a male donor with ankylosing spondylitis. CDR3s include the opening cysteine and the closing phenylalanine or tryptophan. Each record gives: J gene, V gene, D gene, clone size, CDR3 DNA, CDR3 protein. A D gene is named only where the DNA matches it firmly. Expanded clones get a size class; other rows say once, few or many, or leave the size out.

>TRBJ2-7|TRBV14|TRBD1|few
TGTGCCAGCAGCCAACGAACAGGGGGTCCCTACGAGCAGTACTTC
CASSQRTGGPYEQYF
>TRBJ2-1|TRBV9|NA|many
TGTGCCAGCAGCGTAGATGACGGGAGCTCCTACAATGAGCAGTTCTTC
CASSVDDGSSYNEQFF
>TRBJ2-2|TRBV11-1|TRBD1|NA
TGTGCCAGCAGCGCCGACAGGGCGAACACCGGGGAGCTGTTTTTT
CASSADRANTGELFF
>TRBJ2-1|TRBV12-3/TRBV12-4|TRBD2|many
TGTGCCAGCAGTTTGAGAACTAGCGGGAGGAATGAGCAGTTCTTC
CASSLRTSGRNEQFF
>TRBJ2-7|TRBV5-1|TRBD2|few
TGCGCCAGCAGCTTGAATAGCGGGAGCTACGAGCAGTACTTC
CASSLNSGSYEQYF
>TRBJ1-2|TRBV18|NA|NA
TGTGCCAGCTCACCGGCGGCGGAACGAGATGGCTACACCTTC
CASSPAAERDGYTF
>TRBJ1-1|TRBV11-2|NA|NA
TGTGCCAGCAGCTGGAGCGGTTCGGGCACTGAAGCTTTCTTT
CASSWSGSGTEAFF
>TRBJ2-1|TRBV5-1|TRBD1|NA
TGCGCCAGCAGCTTGATACAGGGGGTCGGTTACAATGAGCAGTTCTTC
CASSLIQGVGYNEQFF
>TRBJ2-2|TRBV15|NA|few
TGTGCCACCAGTCCCGACAGGAGAAACACCGGGGAGCTGTTTTTT
CATSPDRRNTGELFF
>TRBJ2-1|TRBV5-1|TRBD2|NA
TGCGCCAGCAGTTTTCCAACTAGCGGGAGTTTGTACAATGAGCAGTTCTTC
CASSFPTSGSLYNEQFF
>TRBJ2-2|TRBV3-1|NA|few
TGTGCCAGCAGCCAACCCCGGGGCAACGGAGCACGGAATACCGGGGAGCTGTTTTTT
CASSQPRGNGARNTGELFF
>TRBJ2-7|TRBV20-1|TRBD2|NA
TGCAGTGCGACTCTAGCGGGAGGGCTCTACGAGCAGTACTTC
CSATLAGGLYEQYF
>TRBJ2-2|TRBV3-1|NA|few
TGTGCCAGCAGCGTCCTTGGATGGGGGCACACCGGGGAGCTGTTTTTT
CASSVLGWGHTGELFF
>TRBJ1-1|TRBV7-2|NA|many
TGTGCCAGCAGCTTAGCCCACCTCCAGTGGGCTGAAGCTTTCTTT
CASSLAHLQWAEAFF
>TRBJ1-2|TRBV5-1|TRBD1|NA
TGCGCCAGCAGCCCGACAGGGGAAAGCGGCTACACCTTC
CASSPTGESGYTF
>TRBJ1-2|TRBV12-3/TRBV12-4|TRBD1|many
TGTGCCAGCAGTTCTTGGGACAGGGGCGACTATGGCTACACCTTC
CASSSWDRGDYGYTF
>TRBJ1-2|TRBV12-3/TRBV12-4|NA|NA
TGTGCCAGCAGTCGCCCCCAGGGAAACTATGGCTACACCTTC
CASSRPQGNYGYTF
>TRBJ2-1|TRBV12-5|NA|few
TGTGCTAGTGGTTTTTCCAATGAGCAGTTCTTC
CASGFSNEQFF
>TRBJ2-2|TRBV18|NA|medium-sized
TGTGCCAGCTCACCCCAATCGACAACTACCGGGGAGCTGTTTTTT
CASSPQSTTTGELFF
>TRBJ2-1|TRBV5-1|NA|NA
TGCGCCAGCAGCTTCGAAGGGGTTCCCTCCTACAATGAGCAGTTCTTC
CASSFEGVPSYNEQFF
>TRBJ2-7|TRBV7-6|TRBD2|few
TGTGCCAGCAGCTTAGTACTAGCGGGAGATCACGAGCAGTACTTC
CASSLVLAGDHEQYF
>TRBJ2-3|TRBV29-1|TRBD2|many
TGCAGCGCGCGGACTAGCGGGATGACAGATACGCAGTATTTT
CSARTSGMTDTQYF
>TRBJ1-5|TRBV6-2/TRBV6-3|NA|NA
TGTGCCAGCAGTTACTCAGGGGACCATCAGCCCCAGCATTTT
CASSYSGDHQPQHF
>TRBJ1-1|TRBV7-8|NA|NA
TGTGCCAGCAGCTCAGCCCGAGGGGGGGGGTACACTGAAGCTTTCTTT
CASSSARGGGYTEAFF
>TRBJ2-7|TRBV29-1|NA|few
TGCAGCGTTGTTCACAGCTCCTACGAGCAGTACTTC
CSVVHSSYEQYF
>TRBJ2-3|TRBV29-1|NA|many
TGCAGCGTTGAGATCCATACGCAGTATTTT
CSVEIHTQYF
>TRBJ1-2|TRBV5-1|NA|NA
TGCGCCAGCAGCTTGGAAGGGGCGGCGATTACTAACTATGGCTACACCTTC
CASSLEGAAITNYGYTF
>TRBJ1-4|TRBV5-1|NA|NA
TGCGCCAGCAGATCCGGGCCCTCCGGGGAAAAACTGTTTTTT
CASRSGPSGEKLFF
>TRBJ2-1|TRBV12-5|NA|many
TGTGCTAGTGGTTTGGTTATGTATGAGCAGTTCTTC
CASGLVMYEQFF
>TRBJ2-2|TRBV7-9|NA|few
TGTGCCAGCAGCCCCTCCTTGAACACCGGGGAGCTGTTTTTT
CASSPSLNTGELFF
>TRBJ2-7|TRBV27|TRBD1|many
TGTGCCAGCAGAGCCGGGACAGGGGGCGCCGAGCAGTACTTC
CASRAGTGGAEQYF
>TRBJ2-7|TRBV5-1|TRBD2|many
TGCGCCAGCAGCCGGGGTCAGGCTAGCGGTTCCTACGAGCAGTACTTC
CASSRGQASGSYEQYF
>TRBJ2-1|TRBV5-5|TRBD2|NA
TGTGCCAGCAGCTTAGGACTAGCGGAACTCAATGAGCAGTTCTTC
CASSLGLAELNEQFF
>TRBJ2-3|TRBV6-5|NA|few
TGTGCCAGCAGTTACGGGACCGAAGATAAAGATACGCAGTATTTT
CASSYGTEDKDTQYF
>TRBJ1-5|TRBV6-1|NA|few
TGTGCCAGCAGCCGCCGCAAGGGTCAGCCCCAGCATTTT
CASSRRKGQPQHF
>TRBJ1-1|TRBV20-1|NA|few
TGCAGTGCTTTGTCGGACACTGAAGCTTTCTTT
CSALSDTEAFF
>TRBJ2-1|TRBV11-1|TRBD2|NA
TGTGCCAGCAGCTTAGGCGGAGTGGTAGCGGGAGGGCCCGGCAATGAGCAGTTCTTC
CASSLGGVVAGGPGNEQFF
>TRBJ1-2|TRBV15|TRBD1|NA
TGTGCCACCAGCAGCTCAGGGGGCAACTATGGCTACACCTTC
CATSSSGGNYGYTF
>TRBJ2-5|TRBV20-1|NA|few
TGCAGTGCTGCCGCGCGTCTAGGGACCCAGTACTTC
CSAAARLGTQYF
>TRBJ1-5|TRBV19|NA|few
TGTGCCAGTAGTCCGCGAGGGGTAACAAATCAGCCCCAGCATTTT
CASSPRGVTNQPQHF
>TRBJ2-1|TRBV12-3/TRBV12-4|TRBD2|NA
TGTGCCAGCAGTCCCCCGTTGGGCGGGAGGAACAATGAGCAGTTCTTC
CASSPPLGGRNNEQFF
>TRBJ1-2|TRBV3-1|NA|few
TGTGCCAGCGCGGAGGGGGAAGGGGGCTACACCTTC
CASAEGEGGYTF
>TRBJ1-4|TRBV5-1|NA|few
TGCGCCAGCAGCTCTACAGGGCCTAATGAAAAACTGTTTTTT
CASSSTGPNEKLFF
>TRBJ1-2|TRBV27|NA|few
TGTGCCAGCAGCCGGGACGCTAACTATGGCTACACCTTC
CASSRDANYGYTF
>TRBJ2-7|TRBV27|NA|few
TGTGCCAGCACGAAAACTCAGCGGTCACCGACCTACGAGCAGTACTTC
CASTKTQRSPTYEQYF
>TRBJ1-1|TRBV3-1|NA|many
TGTGCCAGCAGCCAGCCGGGACCGGGGACTGAAGCTTTCTTT
CASSQPGPGTEAFF
>TRBJ2-7|TRBV3-1|TRBD2|few
TGTGCCAGCAGCCAAGATTCGACTAGCGGGAGACGGGCCTCGGACGAGCAGTACTTC
CASSQDSTSGRRASDEQYF
>TRBJ2-2|TRBV7-2|TRBD2|NA
TGTGCCAGCAGCCCAAGGAGGAGCGGGAGGGGCACCGGGGAGCTGTTTTTT
CASSPRRSGRGTGELFF
>TRBJ2-1|TRBV6-6|NA|NA
TGTGCCAGCAGTTTCCGGGCCTACAATGAGCAGTTCTTC
CASSFRAYNEQFF
>TRBJ2-1|TRBV24-1|TRBD2|NA
TGTGCCACCAGTGACCGGGGACTAGCGGGATACGGTGAGCAGTTCTTC
CATSDRGLAGYGEQFF
>TRBJ1-2|TRBV7-9|TRBD1|few
TGTGCCAGCAGCTCCGTCCCGGGACAGGGGGAGTATGGCTACACCTTC
CASSSVPGQGEYGYTF
>TRBJ2-5|TRBV12-3/TRBV12-4|NA|NA
TGTGCCAGCAGCATGCGGCAGACCCAGTACTTC
CASSMRQTQYF
>TRBJ2-7|TRBV20-1|NA|few
TGCAGTGCTCCCCGCCCCCTCGGGGCCGACTACGAGCAGTACTTC
CSAPRPLGADYEQYF
>TRBJ2-1|TRBV5-5|NA|few
TGTGCCAGCAGCTTCTCGGGGGTTTACAGCTACAATGAGCAGTTCTTC
CASSFSGVYSYNEQFF
>TRBJ1-6|TRBV5-6|NA|few
TGTGCCAGCAGCTACGGGCAGGGGAGTTCACCCCTCCACTTT
CASSYGQGSSPLHF
>TRBJ1-2|TRBV7-2|NA|many
TGTGCCAGCAGCTCCGGAGTGGGCTATGGCTACACCTTC
CASSSGVGYGYTF